Below are 18 T cell receptor beta chains sequenced from a single sample in a study of blood T cells in healthy people across ages. PCR was performed a second time for about 7 to 11 cycles using a sample-barcoded 5' primer and a J-beta primer mix. One entry per CDR3 protein, called by TCRdb with MiXCR from the 5' RACE reads. This table has some 1.6 million distinct CDR3 sequences, about 31% appearing once. The specimen sequenced was blood. These receptors all stem from a woman aged 25 to 39 in good health.

This clonotype was seen at least ten times. The V call is TRBV4-2, the J call TRBJ2-7; the D gene could be TRBD1 or TRBD2 (6 bases each). CDR1 LGHNA and CDR2 YNFKEQ come from the germline V gene. The CDR3 covers 16 residues. Trimming cost V 0 bases and J 6 bases, with 18 bases left between them. The CDR3 bases are TGTGCCAGCAGCCAAGATTTCCGGGGGCACGACGGCGAGCAGTACTTC. Protein product: CASSQDFRGHDGEQYF.

This rearrangement joins TRBV7-2 to TRBJ1-2; D not certain. The length of the CDR3 is 15 residues. V was clipped by 1 base and J by 5 bases, with 14 bases between them. Germline CDR1 SGHTA, CDR2 FQGNSA. CDR3: CASSLEGLPGYGYTF. CDR3 in DNA: TGTGCCAGCAGCTTAGAGGGTTTACCGGGGTATGGCTACACCTTC.

The J gene is TRBJ1-5, the V gene TRBV7-2; TRBD1 might be the D (6 bases). Between the trimmed V and J ends, which lost 4 bases and 3 bases, there was a span of 22 bases. Germline CDR1 and CDR2: SGHTA and FQGNSA. The CDR3 extends over 18 amino acids. The CDR3 loop is CASSSPGVNPLNNQPQHF. In DNA, the CDR3 is TGTGCCAGCAGCTCCCCAGGGGTGAACCCCCTAAACAATCAGCCCCAGCATTTT.

The chain has TRBV6-1 and TRBJ1-2, with D unresolved. The germline CDR1 and CDR2 sequences are MNHNS and SASEGT. The V end lost 1 base, the J end lost 0 bases, and 3 bases lay between the germline ends. The CDR3 is 13 residues long. CDR3 in DNA: TGTGCCAGCAGTGAAGAGGCTAACTATGGCTACACCTTC. It encodes CASSEEANYGYTF.

The sample holds many counts of this clonotype. The chain couples TRBV29-1 to TRBJ2-5; no clear D. CDR1 and CDR2 from the germline V gene are SQVTM and ANQGSEA. This CDR3 has 14 amino acids. Deletions cut 4 bases from V and 4 bases from J, with 16 bases between. This CDR3 is CSVGRVGWRETQYF. The CDR3 DNA sequence: TGCAGCGTTGGTAGGGTTGGATGGCGAGAGACCCAGTACTTC.

The chain has TRBV30 and TRBJ2-7; TRBD2 is a possible D gene (5 bases). Trimming cost V 0 bases and J 0 bases, with 12 bases left between them. Germline CDR1 is GTSNPN and CDR2 is SVGIG (reference sequence). The CDR3 sequence is 15 residues long. The CDR3 DNA is TGTGCCTGGAGTGTTCGGGGTAGACTCTCCTACGAGCAGTACTTC. Protein: CAWSVRGRLSYEQYF.

The chain couples TRBV6-2 or TRBV6-3 to TRBJ2-2; the match to TRBD2 covers 8 bases. The V and J ends lost 11 bases and 0 bases, in that order; junction bases with no gene match: 8. Per the germline V gene, CDR1 is MNHEY and CDR2 is SVGEGT. The CDR3 sequence is 15 residues long. CDR3 coding DNA: TGTGCCGCAACAACCGGGGGGGCGAACACCGGGGAGCTGTTTTTT. Translated, it gives CAATTGGANTGELFF.

This clonotype was seen only a few times. The J gene is TRBJ2-5, the V gene TRBV5-1, with a possible D match to TRBD1 (5 bases). The ends were cut back, 4 bases at V and 5 bases at J, with 18 bases in the middle. The length of the CDR3 is 15 residues. CDR1 is SGHRS and CDR2 is YFSETQ in the germline V gene. The CDR3 region has the DNA TGCGCCAGCAGCCTGACAGTGGGGCTCCGGGAGACCCAGTACTTC. Translation gives CASSLTVGLRETQYF.

This clonotype was counted between two and nine times. J is TRBJ1-5 and V is TRBV27, with TRBD1 as a possible D gene (5 bases). Germline V gene data show CDR1 as MNHEY and CDR2 as SMNVEV (reference sequence). V was trimmed by 3 bases and J by 5 bases, leaving 11 bases between them. CDR3 size: 14 residues. The CDR3 sequence: CASSFYGGYQPQHF. CDR3 nucleotides: TGTGCCAGCAGTTTTTATGGGGGGTATCAGCCCCAGCATTTT.

This clonotype turned up a few times. V is TRBV5-1 and J is TRBJ2-3, with TRBD2 as a possible D gene (5 bases). Germline CDR1 and CDR2: SGHRS and YFSETQ. This CDR3 region has 15 residues. V was shortened by 1 base and J by 4 bases, with 13 bases between the two germline ends. This CDR3 reads CASSLLRKRADTQYF. The CDR3 DNA is TGCGCCAGCAGCTTGTTGAGGAAGAGGGCAGATACGCAGTATTTT.

Notes on this clonotype: A far larger clone is one nucleotide away, so this likely arose from a read error. The chain recombines TRBV7-2 with TRBJ2-3; TRBD2 might be the D (5 bases). The CDR3 is made up of 14 amino acids. Germline V lookup: CDR1 SGHTA, CDR2 FQGNSA. CDR3 DNA sequence: TGTGCCGGCAGCTTAGCGACCAGCACAGATACGCAGTATTTT. Its translation is CAGSLATSTDTQYF.

This clonotype was seen a few times. The J gene is TRBJ2-5, the V gene TRBV15; D unclear. The CDR3 extends over 12 amino acids. CDR1 and CDR2 (germline): LNHNV, YYDKDF (reference sequence). With 5 bases removed from V and 5 bases from J, the gap between germline ends came to 9 bases. CDR3 protein: CATSALLETQYF. In DNA form, the CDR3 reads TGTGCCACCAGCGCTTTACTGGAGACCCAGTACTTC.

The genes are TRBV6-6 and TRBJ1-1, with TRBD1 matching 8 bases. Germline trimming cut 2 bases from V and 0 bases from J; bases unmatched to any gene: 2. The germline CDR1 and CDR2 sequences are MNHNY and SVGAGI (reference sequence). This CDR3 comprises 15 residues. The CDR3 bases are TGTGCCAGCAGTTACGGGACAGGTTTGAACACTGAAGCTTTCTTT. Translated: CASSYGTGLNTEAFF.

This clonotype was detected only a few times. The rearrangement links TRBV20-1 to TRBJ1-6; 9 bases match TRBD1. Trimming at V came to 5 bases and at J to 9 bases, leaving 8 bases not matched to a gene. The CDR3 sequence is 14 residues long. The germline V gene has CDR1 DFQATT and CDR2 SNEGSKA (reference sequence). Here the CDR3 reads CSAGPGTGPSPLHF. The CDR3, as DNA: TGCAGTGCTGGCCCTGGGACAGGGCCTTCACCCCTCCACTTT.

CDR3 sequence reads: CASSQPRGGRGSPLHF. Written as DNA, the CDR3 is TGCGCCAGCAGCCAACCCCGGGGGGGCAGGGGCTCACCCCTCCACTTT. The chain employs TRBV4-1 and TRBJ1-6; D may be TRBD1 (6 bases). From germline, CDR1 is MGHRA and CDR2 YSYEKL. Trimming took off 2 bases at V and 10 bases at J, with 18 bases between the two ends. The CDR3 contains 16 residues.

This clonotype was observed a single time. Written as DNA, the CDR3 is TGTGCCAGCAGCGGTTTGACAGGGTCACATGAGCAGTTCTTC. Translating gives CASSGLTGSHEQFF. This chain uses TRBV9 with TRBJ2-1; 7 bases map to TRBD1. In germline, CDR1 is SGDLS, CDR2 YYNGEE. V gave up 3 bases and J gave up 8 bases; unmatched junction bases: 8. CDR3 length: 14 residues.

Of note for this clonotype: Germline is not matched at one junction end, which may reflect a read error. The chain couples TRBV7-9 to TRBJ2-1; 8 bases fit TRBD2. Per germline, CDR1 SEHNR and CDR2 FQNEAQ (reference sequence). This CDR3 region has 18 residues. The CDR3 loop reads CASSLDTGTSGSSNEQFF. The DNA of the CDR3 is TGTGCCAGCAGTTTAGACACCGGGACGAGCGGGAGCTCTAATGAGCAGTTCTTC.

The rearrangement links TRBV28 to TRBJ1-2; the match to TRBD1 covers 12 bases. V shed 4 bases, J shed 1 base, and the junction held 16 bases outside the gene matches. Germline V gene sequence: CDR1 MDHEN, CDR2 SYDVKM. This CDR3 spans 20 amino acids. Written as DNA, the CDR3 is TGTGCCAGCAGTTCACTCCCCGGGACAGGGGGCGTGATGTTTAACTATGGCTACACCTTC. Residues: CASSSLPGTGGVMFNYGYTF.